The rows below give T cell receptor beta chains drawn from one sample of a study of cytotoxic CD8 clonotypes in ibrutinib-treated CLL. Using immunoSEQ multiplex PCR, the repertoire was profiled, and TCRdb retains in-frame clones only, with some absent. The data contain about 18,000 clones, roughly four fifths of them singletons. The starting material was PBMCs, obtained before ibrutinib treatment. All receptors come from a human donor with chronic lymphocytic leukemia. CDR3s include the opening cysteine and the closing phenylalanine or tryptophan. Each record gives: J gene, D gene, clone size, V gene, CDR3 DNA, CDR3 protein. D genes are given only for firm matches. Clone size is stated in some rows and not others, as once, few, many or a class when expanded.

TRBJ2-6	NA	NA	TRBV28	TGTGCCAGCAAGCCCCAAGGGGCATTAAGTCGGGCTGGGGCCAACGTCCTGACTTTC	CASKPQGALSRAGANVLTF
TRBJ1-4	NA	once	TRBV6-5	TGTGCCAGTAGGTTGGACAGCTCAACTAATGAAAAACTGTTTTTT	CASRLDSSTNEKLFF
TRBJ2-7	NA	NA	TRBV7-8	TGTGCCAGCAGGAGAGGACAGACAAATTACGAGCAGTACTTC	CASRRGQTNYEQYF
TRBJ2-1	NA	NA	TRBV11-1	TGTGCCAGCAGCTCAGGACGGGAAAATTACAATGAGCAGTTCTTC	CASSSGRENYNEQFF
TRBJ2-1	TRBD2	NA	TRBV7-2	TGTGCCAGCAGCTTCGGGACTACCTACAATGAGCAGTTCTTC	CASSFGTTYNEQFF
TRBJ2-7	NA	NA	TRBV19	TGTGCCAGTAGTATAGCCCTCGGGGCAGGGCCTAACTTCTACGAGCAGTACTTC	CASSIALGAGPNFYEQYF
TRBJ2-6	NA	NA	TRBV27	TGTGCCAGCAGCCGGTCCGGGATGGCTGGGGCCAACGTCCTGACTTTC	CASSRSGMAGANVLTF
TRBJ2-3	NA	once	TRBV5-5	TGTGCCAGCAGCTTGGCCATTATCACTAGCACAGATACGCAGTATTTT	CASSLAIITSTDTQYF
TRBJ2-7	NA	NA	TRBV7-9	TGTGCCAGCAGCTCCCCCATTGGAGGCGGAGTGTACGAGCAGTACTTC	CASSSPIGGGVYEQYF
TRBJ1-5	NA	NA	TRBV5-8	TGTGCCAGCAGCGCAGGACAGTATAGCAATCAGCCCCAGCATTTT	CASSAGQYSNQPQHF
TRBJ1-4	NA	NA	TRBV28	TGTGCCAGCAGTTGGTCTGCAACTAATGAAAAACTGTTTTTT	CASSWSATNEKLFF
TRBJ2-1	NA	few	TRBV29-1	TGCAGCGTTGTAGAAGCGGATACTTCCTACAATGAGCAGTTCTTC	CSVVEADTSYNEQFF
TRBJ2-7	NA	once	TRBV28	TGTGCCAGCAGTTTCGGCGGGAACTCCTACGAGCAGTACTTC	CASSFGGNSYEQYF
TRBJ2-7	NA	NA	TRBV27	TGTGCCAGCAGTTTAAACGAAGACTACGAGCAGTACTTC	CASSLNEDYEQYF
TRBJ2-7	NA	few	TRBV6-5	TGTGCCAGCAGTTACAGGCTGGGCCAGCAGTACTTC	CASSYRLGQQYF
TRBJ2-1	TRBD2	NA	TRBV7-2	TGTGCCAGCAGCTTAGGACCGGGACTAGGAGGCAATGAGCAGTTCTTC	CASSLGPGLGGNEQFF
TRBJ1-2	NA	NA	TRBV20-1	TGCAGTGCTAGTCAGGGAGCCTACACCTTC	CSASQGAYTF
TRBJ2-5	TRBD1	NA	TRBV7-2	TGTGCCAGCCGACCCGGGACAGGGGGCAAGACCCAGTACTTC	CASRPGTGGKTQYF
TRBJ2-7	NA	NA	TRBV27	TGTGCCAGCAGAGTTCAGAGGGGGGAGGGGAGCGAGCAGTACTTC	CASRVQRGEGSEQYF
TRBJ1-5	TRBD1	NA	TRBV6-6	TGTGCCAGCAGGACAGGGATGGGCAATCAGCCCCAGCATTTT	CASRTGMGNQPQHF
TRBJ2-1	NA	NA	TRBV29-1	TGCAGCGTTGACGGGCGGGACCCCCCGTTCTTC	CSVDGRDPPFF
TRBJ1-5	TRBD1	NA	TRBV28	TGTGCCAGCAGAAGGACAGGGGGGGGCAATCAGCCCCAGCATTTT	CASRRTGGGNQPQHF
TRBJ2-5	TRBD1	NA	TRBV18	TGTGCCAGCTCACCACTCAGACAGGGGGAGCCCATGAAAGAGACCCAGTACTTC	CASSPLRQGEPMKETQYF
TRBJ2-1	NA	NA	TRBV6-5	TGTGCCAGCAGTTTAGGCAGGGCCAATGAGCAGTTCTTC	CASSLGRANEQFF
TRBJ2-3	NA	NA	TRBV18	TGTGCCAGCTCACCGGAGGACACAGATACGCAGTATTTT	CASSPEDTDTQYF
TRBJ2-3	NA	NA	TRBV10-3	TGTGCCATCAGTGAGCGATTAGCGGCTAGCACAGATACGCAGTATTTT	CAISERLAASTDTQYF
TRBJ2-3	TRBD1	NA	TRBV4-3	TGCGCCAGCAGCCAAGTTGACAGGGACACAGATACGCAGTATTTT	CASSQVDRDTDTQYF
TRBJ2-1	NA	NA	TRBV2	TGTGCCAGCAGTGACGGGTACAATGAGCAGTTCTTC	CASSDGYNEQFF
TRBJ2-3	NA	NA	TRBV28	TGTGCCAGCGGGGGATCCCTCACAGATACGCAGTATTTT	CASGGSLTDTQYF
TRBJ2-3	TRBD2	NA	TRBV5-1	TGCGCCAGCAGCTTGAAAACTAGCGGATTCACAGATACGCAGTATTTT	CASSLKTSGFTDTQYF
TRBJ2-7	TRBD1	NA	TRBV6-6	TGTGCCAGCAGACGGGACAGGGGGACCTACGAGCAGTACTTC	CASRRDRGTYEQYF
TRBJ2-7	NA	NA	TRBV7-9	TGTGCCAGCAGCCCGGAGTACGAGCAGTACTTC	CASSPEYEQYF
TRBJ2-7	NA	NA	TRBV6-5	TGTGCCAGCAGTTACGGGAACCCGCTATACGAGCAGTACTTC	CASSYGNPLYEQYF
TRBJ2-3	NA	NA	TRBV5-1	TGCGCCAGCCACCGGACGGCTAACACAGATACGCAGTATTTT	CASHRTANTDTQYF
TRBJ1-1	TRBD1	once	TRBV29-1	TGCAGCGTCTGGGACAGGGGTGGCTCTGAAGCTTTCTTT	CSVWDRGGSEAFF
TRBJ1-3	NA	NA	TRBV5-5	TGTGCCAGCAGCTTGGATTCAGGGTCTGGAAACACCATATATTTT	CASSLDSGSGNTIYF
TRBJ1-3	NA	NA	TRBV7-9	TGTGCCAGCCCAAAAGGACAAACTGGAAACACCATATATTTT	CASPKGQTGNTIYF
TRBJ2-2	NA	NA	TRBV28	TGTGCCATAAGGGGAGAAAACACCGGGGAGCTGTTTTTT	CAIRGENTGELFF
TRBJ2-5	NA	few	TRBV7-2	TGTGCCAGCAGCTTAAATCTCTATGATTTCGCGGAGACCCAGTACTTC	CASSLNLYDFAETQYF
TRBJ2-5	TRBD2	NA	TRBV7-9	TGTGCCAGCAGCTCCCGCGAGGGAGGGATCCAAGAGACCCAGTACTTC	CASSSREGGIQETQYF
TRBJ2-7	NA	NA	TRBV28	TGTGCCAGCAGCCGCAAGACTGGACAGCCCTCCTACGAGCAGTACTTC	CASSRKTGQPSYEQYF
TRBJ2-5	NA	NA	TRBV7-9	TGTGCCAGCAGCCCGGTCCGGACGGACCAAGAGACCCAGTACTTC	CASSPVRTDQETQYF
TRBJ2-4	NA	NA	TRBV7-8	TGTGCCAGCAGCTTAGAAAGGATCCTAGCCAAAAACATTCAGTACTTC	CASSLERILAKNIQYF
TRBJ2-7	NA	NA	TRBV28	TGTGCCAGCAGCCCCTCCCGCGCACCCCACGAGCAGTACTTC	CASSPSRAPHEQYF
TRBJ2-5	NA	NA	TRBV11-3	TGTGCCAGCAGCTTAGGAGGAGGGCCGGAGACCCAGTACTTC	CASSLGGGPETQYF
TRBJ2-3	TRBD2	NA	TRBV9	TGTGCCAGCAGCGTAGACCCAGCAAGTAGCGGGAGAATAGATACGCAGTATTTT	CASSVDPASSGRIDTQYF
TRBJ2-1	TRBD1	few	TRBV7-9	TGTGCCAGCAGCCCCAACGGGACAGGGAGTTACAATGAGCAGTTCTTC	CASSPNGTGSYNEQFF
TRBJ2-5	TRBD1	once	TRBV19	TGTGCCAGTAGTAGGGGACAGGGCGTAGAGACCCAGTACTTC	CASSRGQGVETQYF
TRBJ1-4	NA	NA	TRBV5-6	TGTGCCAGCAGCGGATCACGTGGTTTCTTTGAAAAACTGTTTTTT	CASSGSRGFFEKLFF
TRBJ1-5	NA	NA	TRBV7-2	TGTGCCAGCAGCTTAGAAGATTTGAGCAATCAGCCCCAGCATTTT	CASSLEDLSNQPQHF
TRBJ2-1	NA	NA	TRBV7-3	TGTGCCAGCAGCGAAAACAGCGGTCCCTACAATGAGCAGTTCTTC	CASSENSGPYNEQFF
TRBJ2-3	NA	NA	TRBV7-3	TGTGCCAGCAGCTCCACAGGGTTTGCCACAGATACGCAGTATTTT	CASSSTGFATDTQYF
TRBJ2-1	TRBD2	NA	TRBV27	TGTGCCAGCAGTCCCCAGACTAGCGTGTTTTTCGGTGAGCAGTTCTTC	CASSPQTSVFFGEQFF
TRBJ2-2	NA	NA	TRBV6-5	TGTGCCAGCACCGAAGTCCTCCCCGGGACCGGGGAGCTGTTTTTT	CASTEVLPGTGELFF
TRBJ2-5	TRBD2	NA	TRBV5-6	TGTGCCAGCAGCTTACTAGCGGGAGTCGGGGAGACCCAGTACTTC	CASSLLAGVGETQYF
TRBJ2-2	NA	NA	TRBV4-3	TGCGCCAGCAGCCGGCAGGGAGTCGGAGAGCTGTTTTTT	CASSRQGVGELFF
TRBJ1-4	NA	NA	TRBV7-6	TGTGCCAGCAGCTACCGGGACTCCGGGCGGGCTAATGAAAAACTGTTTTTT	CASSYRDSGRANEKLFF
TRBJ1-1	NA	NA	TRBV13	TGTGCCAGCAGCTTGGGGAAACGGCCTGAAGCTTTCTTT	CASSLGKRPEAFF
TRBJ2-7	NA	once	TRBV28	TGTGCCAGCAGTTTGGAAACAGGGAGGAAGTACTTC	CASSLETGRKYF